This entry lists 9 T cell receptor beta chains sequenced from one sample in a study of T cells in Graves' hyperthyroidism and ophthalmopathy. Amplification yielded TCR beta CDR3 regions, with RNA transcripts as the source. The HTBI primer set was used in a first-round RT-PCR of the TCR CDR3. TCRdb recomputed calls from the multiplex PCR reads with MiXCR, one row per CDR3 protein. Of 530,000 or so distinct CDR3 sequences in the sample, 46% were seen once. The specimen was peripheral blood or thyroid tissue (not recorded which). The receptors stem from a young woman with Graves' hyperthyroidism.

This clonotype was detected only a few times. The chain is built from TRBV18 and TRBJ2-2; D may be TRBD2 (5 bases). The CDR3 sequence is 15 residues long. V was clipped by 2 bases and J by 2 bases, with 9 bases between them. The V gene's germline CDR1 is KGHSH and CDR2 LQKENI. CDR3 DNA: TGTGCCAGCTCACCAAGCGGATCCAACACCGGGGAGCTGTTTTTT. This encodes CASSPSGSNTGELFF.

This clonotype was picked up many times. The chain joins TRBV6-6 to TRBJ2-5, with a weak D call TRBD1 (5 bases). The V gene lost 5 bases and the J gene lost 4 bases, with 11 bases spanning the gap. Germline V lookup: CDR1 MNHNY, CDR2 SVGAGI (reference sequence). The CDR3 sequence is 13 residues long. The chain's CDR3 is CASSKPDTETQYF. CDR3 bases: TGTGCCAGCAGTAAGCCGGACACAGAGACCCAGTACTTC.

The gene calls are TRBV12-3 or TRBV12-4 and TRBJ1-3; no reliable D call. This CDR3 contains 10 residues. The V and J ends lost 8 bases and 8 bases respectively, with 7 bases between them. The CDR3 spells CASGRYTIYF. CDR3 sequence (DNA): TGTGCCAGCGGGAGATACACCATATATTTT.

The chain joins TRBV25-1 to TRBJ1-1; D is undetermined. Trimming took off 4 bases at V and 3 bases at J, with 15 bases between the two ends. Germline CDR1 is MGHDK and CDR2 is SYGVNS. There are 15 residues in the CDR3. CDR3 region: CASSGIGPSDTEAFF. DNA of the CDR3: TGTGCCAGCAGTGGGATAGGGCCGTCGGACACTGAAGCTTTCTTT.

CDR3 coding DNA: TGCGCCAGCAGTTTGACTAGCGGGAGCATGAACGAGCAGTACTTC. Its protein product is CASSLTSGSMNEQYF. V is TRBV5-1 and J is TRBJ2-7; 12 bases line up with TRBD2. Germline lookup yields CDR1 SGHRS and CDR2 YFSETQ. This CDR3 comprises 15 residues. J was trimmed by 5 bases and V by 5 bases; bases with no gene match: 8.

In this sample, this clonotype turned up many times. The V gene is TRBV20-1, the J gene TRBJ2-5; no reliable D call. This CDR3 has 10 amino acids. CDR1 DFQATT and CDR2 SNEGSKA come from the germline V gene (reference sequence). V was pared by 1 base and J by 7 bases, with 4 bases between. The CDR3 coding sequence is TGCAGTGCTAGAGCTTGGACCCAGTACTTC. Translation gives CSARAWTQYF.

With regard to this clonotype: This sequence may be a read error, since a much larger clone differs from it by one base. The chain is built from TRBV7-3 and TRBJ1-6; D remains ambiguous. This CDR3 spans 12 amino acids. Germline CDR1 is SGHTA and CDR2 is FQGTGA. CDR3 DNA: TGTGCCAGCAGCTTATTCTGGTCACCCCTCCGCTTT. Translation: CASSLFWSPLRF.

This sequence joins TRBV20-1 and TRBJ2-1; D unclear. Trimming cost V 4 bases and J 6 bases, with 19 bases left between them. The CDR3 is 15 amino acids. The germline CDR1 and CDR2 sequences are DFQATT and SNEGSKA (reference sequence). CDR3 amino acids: CSATSRSDSSNEQFF. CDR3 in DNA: TGCAGTGCTACATCAAGGAGTGATAGTAGCAATGAGCAGTTCTTC.

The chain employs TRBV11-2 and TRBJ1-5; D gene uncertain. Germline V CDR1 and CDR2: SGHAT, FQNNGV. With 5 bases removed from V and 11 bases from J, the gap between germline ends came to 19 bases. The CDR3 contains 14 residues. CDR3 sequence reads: CASSQAGRPGSQHF. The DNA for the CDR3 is TGTGCCAGCAGCCAGGCCGGTAGACCTGGATCCCAGCATTTT. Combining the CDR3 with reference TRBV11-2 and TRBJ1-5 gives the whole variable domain EAGVAQSPRYKIIEKRQSVAFWCNPISGHATLYWYQQILGQGPKLLIQFQNNGVVDDSQLPKDRFSAERLKGVDSTLKIQPAKLEDSAVYLCASSQAGRPGSQHFGDGTRLSIL.